This TCR beta chain was found in a study of blood T cell repertoires in COVID-19. Looking at the study overall: Specimens from acute and convalescent COVID-19 originated in the United States, Italy and Spain.

Germline V lookup: CDR1 LGHNA, CDR2 YSLEER. CDR3 size: 18 residues. With V trimmed by 1 base and J by 0 bases, 5 bases remained unmatched. As handled by the study authors: Counts of nucleated cells, estimated from reference gene primer amplification, were obtained. The method was immunoSEQ multiplex PCR; TCRdb's version includes in-frame clones alone and lacks a portion of them. V and J calls plus clone size are reproduced from that table; the DNA served to infer D and trimming. Of 60,000 to 70,000 clones in the sample, about 90% are singletons; the top ten hold less than 15%. Sequenced sample: peripheral blood. V usage is TRBV4-3 and J usage is TRBJ2-1; TRBD2 matches 11 bases. The sequence came from a human donor with active COVID-19. The donor label of this sample is uncertain. CDR3 residues: CASSQGSTSGSSYNEQFF. CDR3 nucleotide sequence: TGCGCCAGCAGCCAAGGGTCAACTAGCGGGAGCTCCTACAATGAGCAGTTCTTC.